These 6 T cell receptor beta chains came from one sample sequenced in a study of blood T cell repertoires in COVID-19. Here immunoSEQ multiplex PCR was the method, and the copy in TCRdb shows in-frame clones only, minus some. The sample holds some 250,000 clones, approximately 91% seen once. Sequenced input: peripheral blood. The receptors were sampled from a woman aged 25 to 39 with acute or convalescent COVID-19.

This clone is categorized as medium-sized. This chain's CDR3 is CASSHRGDRGPGNTIYF. DNA for the CDR3: TGCGCCAGCAGCCATCGTGGGGACAGGGGGCCTGGAAACACCATATATTTT. V usage is TRBV4-1 and J usage is TRBJ1-3; 12 bases align to TRBD1. CDR1 is MGHRA and CDR2 is YSYEKL in the germline V gene. This CDR3 is 17 amino acids long. V lost 3 bases and J lost 2; bases outside the gene matches: 5.

V gene TRBV12-3 or TRBV12-4 combines with J gene TRBJ1-2; D unclear. V lost 2 bases and J lost 6, with 10 bases in between. The CDR3 has 13 residues. CDR3 loop: CASSLKPYHGYTF. CDR3 bases: TGTGCCAGCAGTTTAAAGCCCTACCATGGCTACACCTTC.

The rearrangement links TRBV13 to TRBJ2-3; D unresolved. This CDR3 contains 12 residues. Between the trimmed V and J ends, which lost 6 bases and 2 bases, there was a span of 6 bases. Looked up from germline, CDR1 is PRHDT and CDR2 is FYEKMQ (reference sequence). CDR3 DNA: TGTGCCAGCAGTCCTTACACAGATACGCAGTATTTT. It yields the protein CASSPYTDTQYF. Variable domain in full (rest from reference TRBV13 and TRBJ2-3): AAGVIQSPRHLIKEKRETATLKCYPIPRHDTVYWYQQGPGQDPQFLISFYEKMQSDKGSIPDRFSAQQFSDYHSELNMSSLELGDSALYFCASSPYTDTQYFGPGTRLTVL.

The chain employs TRBV6-5 and TRBJ1-5; 7 bases line up with TRBD1. The CDR3 has 15 residues. J gave up 4 bases and V 6 bases, and 9 bases lay outside the gene matches. Per germline, CDR1 MNHEY and CDR2 SVGAGI. The CDR3 nucleotides are TGTGCCAGCAGAGCCCCCGACAGGGCAAATCAGCCCCAGCATTTT. Its translation: CASRAPDRANQPQHF.

The V gene is TRBV19, the J gene TRBJ1-3, with D perhaps TRBD1 (6 bases). The CDR3 runs to 13 residues. Trimming shortened V by 4 bases and J by 4 bases, and 8 bases separated the two germline ends. The germline V gene encodes CDR1 LNHDA and CDR2 SQIVND (reference sequence). The CDR3: CASSTGQGNTIYF. DNA for the CDR3: TGTGCCAGTAGTACTGGACAGGGAAACACCATATATTTT.

The rearrangement joins TRBV23-1 to TRBJ1-5, with D perhaps TRBD1 (5 bases). TRBV23-1 is flagged as an ORF with uncertain function. V was clipped by 7 bases and J by 0 bases, with 22 bases between them. The CDR3 length is 18 residues. The CDR3 sequence: CASISNGGLSNSNQPQHF. The DNA for the CDR3 is TGCGCCAGCATTTCAAACGGGGGTTTAAGTAATAGCAATCAGCCCCAGCATTTT.